A selection of T cell receptor beta chains follows, all from one sample in a study of cytotoxic CD8 clonotypes in ibrutinib-treated CLL. Sequencing was performed with immunoSEQ multiplex PCR; in TCRdb, only in-frame clones are kept and a portion is missing. Among about 300,000 clones listed, under 70% were seen once. The sequencing here drew on PBMCs, taken after 36 months of ibrutinib treatment. The source of these receptors is a human donor with chronic lymphocytic leukemia. Each CDR3 is given without its conserved first and last residue. For some rows the clone size is stated as once, few or many, or as a class when expanded; others skip it.

J	V	size	CDR3
TRBJ2-7	TRBV6-1	few	ASSPGTAYEQY
TRBJ2-5	TRBV4-1	NA	ASSQDEVRTGGAQWETQY
TRBJ2-3	TRBV9	once	ASSVAPLAGDSDTQY
TRBJ1-1	TRBV20-1	NA	SAGRQTEAF
TRBJ2-5	TRBV9	NA	ASSPLPQETQY
TRBJ2-3	TRBV28	few	ASRQGIDTQY
TRBJ1-2	TRBV14	NA	ASSQGRDFYGYT
TRBJ2-3	TRBV29-1	NA	SVSGRAPDTQY
TRBJ2-2	TRBV5-1	few	ASSFTTGELF
TRBJ2-6	TRBV9	NA	ASSGQGAISGANVLT
TRBJ2-7	TRBV6-4	NA	ASSDPRVHRGSLGDEQY
TRBJ1-6	TRBV11-2	NA	ASSSTGVRNSPLH
TRBJ1-4	TRBV19	NA	ASSALGGSPEKLF
TRBJ2-5	TRBV6-1	NA	ASSERAGETQY
TRBJ2-7	TRBV27	NA	ASSLSWGYEQY
TRBJ2-7	TRBV11-2	few	ASSLTGRNYEQY
TRBJ2-5	TRBV4-3	NA	ASSQDLTSGGQETQY
TRBJ2-5	TRBV6-6	NA	ASSHNRGLETQY
TRBJ2-7	TRBV4-1	NA	ASSQILAGVGTYEQY
TRBJ2-7	TRBV7-2	NA	ASSLALAGFGSYEQY
TRBJ1-4	TRBV7-9	NA	ASSPLVGSYGEKLF
TRBJ2-1	TRBV18	few	ASSPSYNEQF
TRBJ2-7	TRBV11-2	NA	ASSSLAGKTYEQY
TRBJ2-1	TRBV5-1	few	ASSPAHEQF
TRBJ2-7	TRBV5-1	few	ASSLVWGYEQY
TRBJ2-7	TRBV19	NA	ASSSLRGRGSYEQY
TRBJ2-7	TRBV5-6	NA	ASSLVGQGSSEQY
TRBJ1-1	TRBV6-6	NA	ASRRQGTGNTEAF
TRBJ2-1	TRBV5-1	NA	ASSFRVNNEQF
TRBJ1-1	TRBV4-1	NA	ASSQTTSRGMNTEAF
TRBJ1-2	TRBV28	NA	ASTLPGQSRNYGYT
NA	TRBV5-1	NA	ASRFTGTAYEQY
TRBJ2-2	TRBV29-1	NA	SVEEGGQNTGELF
TRBJ2-3	TRBV25-1	few	ASSEYGTNTDTQY
TRBJ2-2	TRBV19	NA	ASSPASVNTGELF
TRBJ1-2	TRBV18	NA	ASSLYRNYGYT
TRBJ1-6	TRBV5-6	NA	ASSLSPLSSYNSPLH
TRBJ1-1	TRBV25-1	NA	ASSGPGERNTEAF
TRBJ2-3	TRBV6-5	NA	ASSTRNTQY
TRBJ1-1	TRBV2	NA	ASSERPGHTEAF
TRBJ1-2	TRBV9	NA	ASSVALGGYGYT
TRBJ2-7	TRBV19	NA	ASSIVASSYEQY
TRBJ1-2	TRBV27	NA	ASSPQGQANYGYT
TRBJ1-2	TRBV25-1	few	ASSAGGYYGYT
TRBJ2-5	TRBV4-3	NA	ASSQDRNRETQY
TRBJ2-7	TRBV28	NA	ASSLSTVADEQY
TRBJ2-7	TRBV28	few	ASNQLAGTPGEQY
TRBJ2-3	TRBV13	few	ASTRPWGRADTQY
TRBJ1-5	TRBV10-3	NA	ATGDREVQPQH
TRBJ2-1	TRBV6-7	NA	ASSYAPRGLSHPINLEQF
TRBJ2-3	TRBV19	NA	ASSIVRVRGTDTQY
TRBJ2-7	TRBV2	NA	ASSEATGDEYEQY
TRBJ2-7	TRBV7-8	NA	ASSIDRVEDEQY